Listed below are T cell receptor beta chains from one sample, sequenced in a study of blood T cell repertoires in COVID-19. Profiled with immunoSEQ multiplex PCR; TCRdb holds only in-frame clones, not every one. The sample records approximately 170,000 clones, around 90% being singletons. Sequences were obtained from peripheral blood. These receptors all come from a woman of 80 years or more with COVID-19, enrolled during active disease. CDR3s include the opening cysteine and the closing phenylalanine or tryptophan. D genes are given only for firm matches. Expanded clones get a size class; other rows say once, few or many, or leave the size out.

cdr3_aa: CATSPSPGGGGNEQFF
cdr3_nt: TGTGCCACCAGTCCCTCCCCGGGTGGTGGGGGGAATGAGCAGTTCTTC
d_call: NA
cdr3_length: 16
j_call: TRBJ2-1
clone_size: NA
v_call: TRBV24-1

cdr3_aa: CASSHGGSNQPQHF
cdr3_nt: TGTGCCAGCAGCCATGGAGGTAGCAATCAGCCCCAGCATTTT
d_call: NA
cdr3_length: 14
j_call: TRBJ1-5
clone_size: NA
v_call: TRBV5-6

cdr3_aa: CASTVAWGTGLNTEAFF
cdr3_nt: TGTGCCAGCACTGTCGCATGGGGGACAGGGTTGAACACTGAAGCTTTCTTT
d_call: TRBD1
cdr3_length: 17
j_call: TRBJ1-1
clone_size: NA
v_call: TRBV5-8

cdr3_aa: CASKNTGQASSPLHF
cdr3_nt: TGTGCCAGCAAGAATACGGGACAAGCCTCATCACCCCTCCACTTT
d_call: NA
cdr3_length: 15
j_call: TRBJ1-6
clone_size: NA
v_call: TRBV28

cdr3_aa: CARPNGVQETQYF
cdr3_nt: TGTGCCAGACCAAACGGGGTCCAAGAGACCCAGTACTTC
d_call: NA
cdr3_length: 13
j_call: TRBJ2-5
clone_size: NA
v_call: TRBV5-3

cdr3_aa: CASTLGTANTEAFF
cdr3_nt: TGTGCCAGCACCTTAGGCACAGCGAACACTGAAGCTTTCTTT
d_call: NA
cdr3_length: 14
j_call: TRBJ1-1
clone_size: few
v_call: TRBV28

cdr3_aa: CATSSDSSGNTIYF
cdr3_nt: TGTGCCACCAGCAGTGACAGTTCTGGAAACACCATATATTTT
d_call: NA
cdr3_length: 14
j_call: TRBJ1-3
clone_size: NA
v_call: TRBV15

cdr3_aa: CASSLKRGQGGFEPQHF
cdr3_nt: TGTGCCAGCAGCTTGAAGCGAGGACAGGGAGGGTTTGAGCCCCAGCATTTT
d_call: TRBD1
cdr3_length: 17
j_call: TRBJ1-5
clone_size: NA
v_call: TRBV5-4

cdr3_aa: CASSQRGAGNEQFF
cdr3_nt: TGTGCCAGCAGCCAACGCGGGGCAGGGAATGAGCAGTTCTTC
d_call: NA
cdr3_length: 14
j_call: TRBJ2-1
clone_size: once
v_call: TRBV3-1/TRBV3-2

cdr3_aa: CASSSKTSAADTQYF
cdr3_nt: TGCGCCAGCAGCTCGAAGACTAGCGCGGCAGATACGCAGTATTTT
d_call: TRBD2
cdr3_length: 15
j_call: TRBJ2-3
clone_size: NA
v_call: TRBV5-1

cdr3_aa: CASSPVLRESSYEQYF
cdr3_nt: TGCGCCAGCAGCCCTGTACTGCGGGAGTCGAGCTACGAGCAGTACTTC
d_call: TRBD2
cdr3_length: 16
j_call: TRBJ2-7
clone_size: once
v_call: TRBV4-1

cdr3_aa: CASSYPGTLKSYEQYF
cdr3_nt: TGTGCCAGCAGCTACCCCGGGACACTGAAATCCTACGAGCAGTACTTC
d_call: NA
cdr3_length: 16
j_call: TRBJ2-7
clone_size: NA
v_call: TRBV11-3

cdr3_aa: CASSETGDRVTGYTF
cdr3_nt: TGTGCCAGCAGTGAAACCGGGGACAGGGTGACCGGCTACACCTTC
d_call: TRBD1
cdr3_length: 15
j_call: TRBJ1-2
clone_size: NA
v_call: TRBV25-1

cdr3_aa: CASSSPTGSGTF
cdr3_nt: TGTGCCAGCAGTTCGCCTACAGGGTCGGGCACCTTC
d_call: NA
cdr3_length: 12
j_call: TRBJ1-2
clone_size: NA
v_call: TRBV28

cdr3_aa: CASSPGQGRDEKLFF
cdr3_nt: TGTGCCAGCAGTCCCGGACAGGGGAGAGATGAAAAACTGTTTTTT
d_call: TRBD1
cdr3_length: 15
j_call: TRBJ1-4
clone_size: NA
v_call: TRBV6-5

cdr3_aa: CASLRDSETNYGYTF
cdr3_nt: TGTGCCAGCCTCCGGGACAGCGAAACTAACTATGGCTACACCTTC
d_call: TRBD1
cdr3_length: 15
j_call: TRBJ1-2
clone_size: few
v_call: TRBV19

cdr3_aa: CASSLGSREVQETQYF
cdr3_nt: TGCGCCAGCAGCTTGGGTTCGCGGGAGGTACAAGAGACCCAGTACTTC
d_call: TRBD2
cdr3_length: 16
j_call: TRBJ2-5
clone_size: NA
v_call: TRBV5-1

cdr3_aa: CASRIMGGNTEAFF
cdr3_nt: TGCGCCAGCAGGATCATGGGGGGGAACACTGAAGCTTTCTTT
d_call: NA
cdr3_length: 14
j_call: TRBJ1-1
clone_size: NA
v_call: TRBV5-1

cdr3_aa: CASSKDRKYGYTF
cdr3_nt: TGTGCCAGTAGTAAGGACAGGAAGTATGGCTACACCTTC
d_call: TRBD1
cdr3_length: 13
j_call: TRBJ1-2
clone_size: NA
v_call: TRBV19

cdr3_aa: CASTETGGRTGELFF
cdr3_nt: TGTGCCAGTACCGAGACAGGGGGCCGGACCGGGGAGCTGTTTTTT
d_call: TRBD1
cdr3_length: 15
j_call: TRBJ2-2
clone_size: NA
v_call: TRBV19

cdr3_aa: CASSATSGTDNEQFF
cdr3_nt: TGTGCCAGCAGCGCGACTAGCGGGACCGACAATGAGCAGTTCTTC
d_call: TRBD2
cdr3_length: 15
j_call: TRBJ2-1
clone_size: NA
v_call: TRBV5-4

cdr3_aa: CASSPSGGTEAFF
cdr3_nt: TGTGCCAGCAGTCCGTCAGGGGGCACTGAAGCTTTCTTT
d_call: TRBD1
cdr3_length: 13
j_call: TRBJ1-1
clone_size: NA
v_call: TRBV28

cdr3_aa: CASSLATSGSVEQYF
cdr3_nt: TGTGCCAGCAGCTTAGCGACTAGCGGGAGTGTCGAGCAGTACTTC
d_call: TRBD2
cdr3_length: 15
j_call: TRBJ2-7
clone_size: NA
v_call: TRBV7-9

cdr3_aa: CATQGDRGNNEQFF
cdr3_nt: TGTGCCACACAGGGGGACAGGGGGAACAATGAGCAGTTCTTC
d_call: TRBD1
cdr3_length: 14
j_call: TRBJ2-1
clone_size: NA
v_call: TRBV11-2

cdr3_aa: CASSQDSSGGRSFTGELFF
cdr3_nt: TGTGCCAGCAGCCAAGATTCCTCTGGCGGGAGATCTTTTACCGGGGAGCTGTTTTTT
d_call: TRBD2
cdr3_length: 19
j_call: TRBJ2-2
clone_size: NA
v_call: TRBV3-1/TRBV3-2